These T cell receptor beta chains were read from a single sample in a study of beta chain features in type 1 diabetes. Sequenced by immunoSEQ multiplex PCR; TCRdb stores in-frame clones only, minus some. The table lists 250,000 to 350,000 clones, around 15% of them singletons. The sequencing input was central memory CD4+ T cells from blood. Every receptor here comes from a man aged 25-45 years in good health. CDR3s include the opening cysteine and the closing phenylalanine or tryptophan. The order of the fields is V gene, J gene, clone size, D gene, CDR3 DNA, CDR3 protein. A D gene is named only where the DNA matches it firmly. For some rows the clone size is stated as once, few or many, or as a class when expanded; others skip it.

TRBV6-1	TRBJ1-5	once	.	TGTGCCAGCAGTTGGACGAGAGGGCGCAATCAGCCCCAGCATTTT	CASSWTRGRNQPQHF
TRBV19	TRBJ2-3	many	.	TGTGCCAGTAGTATGCGGATGGATACGCAGTATTTT	CASSMRMDTQYF
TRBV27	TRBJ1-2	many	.	TGTGCCAGCAGTTCCCCAGTCGGAGCTGGGATTGGGGGCTACACCTTC	CASSSPVGAGIGGYTF
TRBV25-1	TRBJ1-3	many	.	TGTGCCAGCAGTGACAGCTCTGGAAACACCATATATTTT	CASSDSSGNTIYF
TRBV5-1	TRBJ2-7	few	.	TGCGCCAGCAGCTTGGGTGAATACGAGCAGTACTTC	CASSLGEYEQYF
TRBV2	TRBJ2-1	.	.	TGTGCCAGCAGTGAACTTTCGGGCTCCTACAATGAGCAGTTCTTC	CASSELSGSYNEQFF
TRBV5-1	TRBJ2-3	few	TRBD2	TGCGCCAGCAGTGCGGGGGGTAACACAGATACGCAGTATTTT	CASSAGGNTDTQYF
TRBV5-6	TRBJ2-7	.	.	TGTGCCAGCAGCTTGGTGGGGACTGAGCACGAGCAGTACTTC	CASSLVGTEHEQYF
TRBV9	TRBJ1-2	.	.	TGTGCCAGCAGCGTAGACGGGGGTGATGGCTACACCTTC	CASSVDGGDGYTF
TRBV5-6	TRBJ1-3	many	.	TGTGCCAGCAGTTCGGTTCCATACTCTGGAAACACCATATATTTT	CASSSVPYSGNTIYF
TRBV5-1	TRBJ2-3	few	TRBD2	TGCGCCAGCAGAACTAGCGGGGGCACAGATACGCAGTATTTT	CASRTSGGTDTQYF
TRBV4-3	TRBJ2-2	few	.	TGCGCCAGCAGCCAAGATTTGGGGGGCCGGACCGGGGAGCTGTTTTTT	CASSQDLGGRTGELFF
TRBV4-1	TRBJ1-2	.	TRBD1	TGCGCCAGCAGCCAAAAGGGGGGACAGGGAGGCTATGGCTACACCTTC	CASSQKGGQGGYGYTF
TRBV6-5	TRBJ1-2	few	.	TGTGCCAGCAGTTACCGGGCGGACTGGGAAGGCTATGGCTACACCTTC	CASSYRADWEGYGYTF
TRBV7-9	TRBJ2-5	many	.	TGTGCCAGCAGCCCATCAGGGAGACCCCAAGAGACCCAGTACTTC	CASSPSGRPQETQYF